Included here is one TCR beta chain sequence, with context. What it binds is unknown. Four subsets defined by CD45RA and CD27 were sorted after CD3, CD4, CD8 and live/dead staining. An equimolar mix of two oligonucleotides served as the beta constant-region primer for TRBC1 and TRBC2. The ligated cDNA underwent four PCR rounds using SP2 and nested alpha and beta constant-region primers. The cDNA 3' end received a ligated single-stranded oligonucleotide carrying the SP2 primer and a 12-nucleotide UMI. TCRdb analysed the UMI-ligation and nested PCR reads with MiXCR anew, one entry per CDR3 protein. The data hold about 150,000 distinct CDR3 sequences, with about 23% observed a single time. The entry originates in a study of naive and memory T cell subsets. Study outcomes and limitations: In naive cells, over 95% of TCR sequences were seen only once. Especially in CD8 cells, naive repertoires contained a few larger clonotypes, possibly CD45RA-re-expressing memory cells. Naive and memory subsets had different power law exponents for TCR abundance.

CDR1 and CDR2 (germline): DFQATT, SNEGSKA (reference sequence). This CDR3 spans 12 amino acids. The source is a human donor in good health. The V gene is TRBV20-1, the J gene TRBJ2-5; TRBD2 is a possible D gene (5 bases). The sequenced material came from naive CD4+ T cells from blood. The CDR3 here is CAAGVAQETQYF. The CDR3 region has the DNA TGCGCGGCCGGGGTCGCTCAAGAGACCCAGTACTTC.